What follows describes a single T cell receptor (beta chain). Its antigen is as yet unknown. The data originate from a study of cytomegalovirus exposure and HLA in healthy donors. Germline CDR1 reads SEHNR; CDR2 reads FQNEAQ (reference sequence). CDR3 length equals 13 residues. The V and J ends lost 7 bases and 3 bases respectively, with 12 bases between them. General study findings and limits: Researchers counted about 150 TCR beta chains as cytomegalovirus-associated.

Nominal health characterized the donors when sampled, though unrecorded immune exposures were likely. The PCR ran on 60 Vbeta and 13 Jbeta primers. In the authors' workflow: Later work found approximately 80 million unique TCR beta chains, with roughly 11 million shared. Generated by immunoSEQ multiplex PCR, the TCRdb table keeps only in-frame clones and is missing some. The DNA gave D and trimming, while V, J and clone size come from that table. The sample shows some 90,000 clones, roughly 63% of them seen only once. The TCR originated in a boy younger than 18 in good health and CMV-seropositive. V gene TRBV7-9 combines with J gene TRBJ1-1; D perhaps matches TRBD1 (5 bases). Source material: PBMCs. CDR3 residues: CASIGGEDTEAFF. CDR3 DNA sequence: TGTGCCAGCATCGGAGGGGAAGACACTGAAGCTTTCTTT. The full variable domain, its missing parts supplied by reference TRBV7-9 and TRBJ1-1, is DTGVSQNPRHKITKRGQNVTFRCDPISEHNRLYWYRQTLGQGPEFLTYFQNEAQLEKSRLLSDRFSAERPKGSFSTLEIQRTEQGDSAMYLCASIGGEDTEAFFGQGTRLTVV.